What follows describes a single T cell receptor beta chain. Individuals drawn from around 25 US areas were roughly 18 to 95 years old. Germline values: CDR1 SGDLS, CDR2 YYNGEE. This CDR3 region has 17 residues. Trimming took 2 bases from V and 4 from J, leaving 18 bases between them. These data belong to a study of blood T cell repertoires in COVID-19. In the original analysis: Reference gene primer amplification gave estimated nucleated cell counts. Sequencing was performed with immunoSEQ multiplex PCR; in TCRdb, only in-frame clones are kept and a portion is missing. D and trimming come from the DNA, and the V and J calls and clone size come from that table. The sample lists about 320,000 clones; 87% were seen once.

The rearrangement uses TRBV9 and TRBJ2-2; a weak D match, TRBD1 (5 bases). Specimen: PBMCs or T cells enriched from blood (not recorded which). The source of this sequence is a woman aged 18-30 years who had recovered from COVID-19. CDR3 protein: CASSVVGPRVRTGELFF. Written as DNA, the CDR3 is TGTGCCAGCAGCGTGGTGGGCCCCAGGGTCCGCACCGGGGAGCTGTTTTTT.